Below are 15 T cell receptor beta chains sequenced from a single sample in a study of CD8 T cells in Susac syndrome. RNA amounts of about 0.5 to 1 ug underwent reverse transcription with random hexamers. TCRdb processed the immunoSEQ multiplex PCR reads anew with MiXCR; each CDR3 protein has one entry. This table has 100,000 to 150,000 distinct CDR3 sequences, 65% to 90% appearing once. The sequenced material came from CD8+ T cells from PBMCs. The receptors were gathered from a human donor with multiple sclerosis.

This clonotype was counted between two and nine times. The rearrangement uses TRBV4-3 and TRBJ2-7; maybe TRBD1 (5 bases). Trimming removed 4 bases at V and 5 bases at J, with 18 bases between. In germline, CDR1 is LGHNA, CDR2 YSLEER. This CDR3 has 15 residues. For the CDR3, the DNA is TGCGCCAGCAGCCGCGACAGATATTCACCCAACGAGCAGTACGTC. Translated: CASSRDRYSPNEQYV.

The rearrangement uses TRBV5-1 and TRBJ2-1, with D uncertain. With 2 bases removed from V and 6 bases from J, the gap between germline ends came to 9 bases. Germline V CDR1 and CDR2: SGHRS, YFSETQ. The CDR3 is 13 residues long. The CDR3 DNA is TGCGCCAGCAGCTTTTATGGGGTCAATGAGCAGTTCTTC. Amino acids: CASSFYGVNEQFF.

Notes on this clonotype: A read error may produce the germline difference seen at one junction end. The chain recombines TRBV5-6 with TRBJ1-1, with 9 nucleotides matching TRBD1. CDR3 length: 14 residues. Looked up from germline, CDR1 is SGHDT and CDR2 is YYEEEE. CDR3 sequence: CASSLGTGVTEAFF. CDR3 in DNA: TGTGCCAGCAGCTTGGGGACAGGGGTCACTGAAGCCTTCTTT.

The chain couples TRBV7-9 to TRBJ2-7, with unresolved D. This CDR3 has 11 amino acids. Trimming took off 4 bases at V and 5 bases at J, with 6 bases between the two ends. The germline CDR1 and CDR2 sequences are SEHNR and FQNEAQ (reference sequence). CDR3 in DNA: TGTGCCAGCAGCTCCGTTGACGAGCAGTACTTC. Protein sequence: CASSSVDEQYF. Full variable domain (rest looked up from reference TRBV7-9 and TRBJ2-7): DTGVSQNPRHKITKRGQNVTFRCDPISEHNRLYWYRQTLGQGPEFLTYFQNEAQLEKSRLLSDRFSAERPKGSFSTLEIQRTEQGDSAMYLCASSSVDEQYFGPGTRLTVT.

The chain recombines TRBV7-8 with TRBJ2-3; 14 bases are shared with TRBD2. Germline V gene sequence: CDR1 SGHVS, CDR2 FQNEAQ. There are 18 residues in the CDR3. V lost 3 bases to trimming and J lost 4 bases; unmatched junction nucleotides: 9. Here the CDR3 DNA reads TGTGCCAGCAGCTTCCCGGGACTAGCGGGGGAAAAGTCAGATACGCAGTATTTT. Translating gives CASSFPGLAGEKSDTQYF.

The chain links TRBV11-3 to TRBJ1-1, with D uncertain. This CDR3 is 17 amino acids long. Germline V gene lookup returns CDR1 SGHNT and CDR2 YENEEA. Trimming pared 6 bases from V and 4 bases from J, leaving 24 bases between. This CDR3 reads CASSLSVRPGLTTEAFF. The CDR3, as DNA: TGTGCCAGCAGTCTGTCCGTGAGGCCCGGTTTGACCACTGAAGCTTTCTTT.

V gene TRBV12-3 or TRBV12-4 combines with J gene TRBJ2-3, with a tentative D call TRBD2 (5 bases). The CDR3 is made up of 14 amino acids. V lost 3 bases and J lost 2, with 9 bases in between. The DNA of the CDR3 is TGTGCCAGCAGTTTTGGCCGGGACACAGATACGCAGTATTTT. It translates to CASSFGRDTDTQYF.

The chain uses TRBV6-2 or TRBV6-3 and TRBJ1-1, with unresolved D. The CDR3 contains 12 residues. Trimming pared 7 bases from V and 5 bases from J, leaving 11 bases between. Germline CDR1 and CDR2: MNHEY and SVGEGT. The CDR3 DNA reads as TGTGCCAGCACCCCGGGTGGTACTGAAGCTTTCTTT. It specifies CASTPGGTEAFF.

The rearrangement links TRBV6-1 to TRBJ2-7; 9 bases line up with TRBD1. The CDR3 covers 16 residues. The V gene's germline CDR1 is MNHNS and CDR2 SASEGT. V lost 5 bases and J lost 1; bases outside the gene matches: 9. In DNA form, the CDR3 reads TGTGCCAGCAGTACAGCCCCGGGACAGGGATCCTACGAGCAGTACGTC. This codes for CASSTAPGQGSYEQYV.

The chain couples TRBV19 to TRBJ1-1; no definite D call. From germline, CDR1 is LNHDA and CDR2 SQIVND (reference sequence). V was clipped by 7 bases and J by 0 bases, with 9 bases between them. The CDR3 totals 13 residues. The CDR3 DNA sequence: TGTGCCAGTAAGAACCGGATGAACACTGAAGCTTTCTTT. Encoded protein: CASKNRMNTEAFF.

V is TRBV6-5 and J is TRBJ1-3; D ambiguous. V gave up 4 bases and J gave up 9 bases, with 13 bases separating them. The germline CDR1 and CDR2 sequences are MNHEY and SVGAGI. This CDR3 comprises 13 residues. CDR3 sequence (DNA): TGTGCCAGCAGTTCCTTTGATGCCAGCACCATATATTTT. It yields the protein CASSSFDASTIYF.

This chain links TRBV27 with TRBJ2-2; 10 bases are a match to TRBD1. CDR3 length equals 16 residues. With 2 bases clipped from V and 7 bases from J, the junction kept 7 bases outside the gene matches. From germline, CDR1 is MNHEY and CDR2 SMNVEV (reference sequence). The CDR3 DNA reads as TGTGCCAGCAGTTTAAGGGGGACAGGGGCCGGCGGGGAGCTGTTTTTT. As protein: CASSLRGTGAGGELFF.

This sequence joins TRBV28 and TRBJ2-3; 9 nucleotides align to TRBD2. The CDR3 totals 16 residues. Trimming removed 6 bases from V and 3 bases from J; junction bases left unmatched: 10. Germline lookup yields CDR1 MDHEN and CDR2 SYDVKM. For the CDR3, the DNA is TGTGCCAGCAGCCTCTGGCGGGGGGGGAGTACAGATACGCAGTATTTT. Protein sequence: CASSLWRGGSTDTQYF.

This chain links TRBV27 with TRBJ2-1, with TRBD2 identical over 13 bases. Per the germline V gene, CDR1 is MNHEY and CDR2 is SMNVEV (reference sequence). This CDR3 contains 16 residues. The V segment lost 8 bases and the J segment 4 bases; nucleotides outside the gene matches: 8. The CDR3 DNA follows: TGTGCCAGCGCGCTGTGGACTAGCGGGGGTTACAATGAGCAGTTCTTC. It translates to CASALWTSGGYNEQFF.

This chain links TRBV5-6 with TRBJ2-1; D possibly corresponds to TRBD1 (6 bases). The V gene's germline CDR1 is SGHDT and CDR2 YYEEEE. The V gene lost 2 bases and the J gene lost 0 bases, with 15 bases spanning the gap. There are 17 residues in the CDR3. The CDR3 DNA reads TGTGCCAGCAGCTTAGACAGGCCGTGGGGCTCCTACAATGAGCAGTTCTTC. This encodes CASSLDRPWGSYNEQFF.